This is a list of T cell receptor beta chains from one sample in a study of T cells in Graves' hyperthyroidism and ophthalmopathy. TCRdb re-called the multiplex PCR reads with MiXCR, one entry per CDR3 protein. Of a few hundred thousand distinct CDR3 sequences in the sample, 15% to 18% were seen once. The sequenced sample was blood. The receptors come from a woman between 18 and 30 years old with Graves' hyperthyroidism that later progressed to Graves' ophthalmopathy. Each CDR3 is given with its conserved first and last residue. Fields, in order: V gene, J gene, clone size, D gene, CDR3 protein, CDR3 DNA. The D gene is left open where the match is weak. Only part of the rows carry a size: once, few, many, or a class if the clone is expanded.

TRBV6-1	TRBJ2-5	.	TRBD2	CASMAGTSGSWKTQYF	TGTGCCAGCATGGCGGGGACTAGCGGGAGCTGGAAGACCCAGTACTTC
TRBV2	TRBJ1-2	.	TRBD1	CASEGTGGAYGYTF	TGTGCCAGCGAAGGGACAGGGGGCGCCTATGGCTACACCTTC
TRBV10-3	TRBJ2-1	many	.	CAISEEFGADEQFF	TGTGCCATCAGTGAGGAGTTCGGCGCGGATGAGCAGTTCTTC
TRBV3-1	TRBJ2-3	.	.	CASSPSFGTDTQYF	TGTGCCAGCAGCCCGAGTTTCGGAACGGATACGCAGTATTTT
TRBV7-3	TRBJ2-3	.	.	CASSKRASDTQYF	TGTGCCAGCAGCAAACGGGCGTCAGATACGCAGTATTTT
TRBV7-2	TRBJ2-5	many	.	CASSLTFGETQYF	TGTGCCAGCAGCTTAACTTTCGGAGAGACCCAGTACTTC
TRBV28	TRBJ2-2	many	TRBD2	CASSDPRGGNTGELFF	TGTGCCAGCAGTGACCCTCGGGGGGGGAACACCGGGGAGCTGTTTTTT
TRBV19	TRBJ1-4	few	.	CASNLGTLNEKLFF	TGTGCCAGTAACCTGGGTACCCTTAATGAAAAACTGTTTTTT
TRBV12-3/TRBV12-4	TRBJ2-7	many	TRBD1	CASSLLDRDRDYQQYF	TGTGCCAGCAGTTTGCTTGATCGGGACAGGGACTACCAGCAGTACTTC
TRBV11-2	TRBJ2-1	few	TRBD1	CASRATGGTANEQFF	TGTGCCAGCAGAGCGACAGGGGGCACGGCCAATGAGCAGTTCTTC
TRBV3-1	TRBJ1-3	.	.	CASSPTGGSGNTIYF	TGTGCCAGCAGCCCCACGGGGGGCTCCGGAAACACCATATATTTT
TRBV12-3/TRBV12-4	TRBJ1-2	few	.	CASSSIGRANYYYGYTF	TGTGCCAGCAGTTCCATCGGGAGGGCCAATTATTACTATGGCTACACCTTC
TRBV5-1	TRBJ2-7	many	TRBD1	CASSLTDRGPKEQYF	TGCGCCAGCAGCTTGACGGACAGGGGCCCAAAGGAGCAGTACTTC
TRBV3-1	TRBJ2-3	many	.	CASSHQADRADTQYF	TGTGCCAGCAGCCACCAAGCGGACAGAGCAGATACGCAGTATTTT
TRBV20-1	TRBJ2-1	.	.	CSARVRLVEQFF	TGCAGTGCTAGGGTTAGATTGGTTGAGCAGTTCTTC
TRBV7-2	TRBJ1-5	.	.	CASSKGGGVQPQHF	TGCGCCAGCAGCAAAGGGGGGGGAGTACAGCCCCAGCATTTT
TRBV7-2	TRBJ2-7	few	TRBD2	CASSLEGGRSYEQYF	TGTGCCAGCAGCTTAGAGGGCGGGAGGTCCTACGAGCAGTACTTC
TRBV20-1	TRBJ2-5	many	TRBD1	CSARDSTGGRETQYF	TGCAGTGCTAGAGATTCTACAGGGGGACGGGAGACCCAGTACTTC
TRBV6-1	TRBJ2-1	.	.	CASNRPGSLSGGEQFF	TGTGCCAGCAATCGTCCAGGATCCCTCTCGGGTGGTGAGCAGTTCTTC
TRBV9	TRBJ2-7	.	TRBD2	CASSEGTTTYEQYF	TGTGCCAGCAGCGAAGGGACTACCACCTACGAGCAGTACTTC
TRBV27	TRBJ1-1	few	TRBD1	CASSEDRVNTEAFF	TGTGCCAGCAGTGAAGACAGGGTAAACACTGAAGCTTTCTTT
TRBV19	TRBJ2-7	.	.	CASSHSPTDPYEQYF	TGTGCCAGTTCTCATTCCCCGACAGATCCCTACGAGCAGTACTTC
TRBV27	TRBJ2-7	many	.	CASSLGTTYEQYF	TGTGCCAGCAGCTTAGGGACCACCTACGAGCAGTACTTC
TRBV5-1	TRBJ2-5	many	.	CASSLDVKETQYF	TGCGCCAGCAGCTTGGACGTTAAAGAGACCCAGTACTTC
TRBV4-3	TRBJ2-7	many	.	CASSQDLSGSYEQYF	TGCGCCAGCAGCCAAGATCTGTCGGGATCCTACGAGCAGTACTTC
TRBV12-3/TRBV12-4	TRBJ1-1	.	TRBD1	CASTDPKGARTAFF	TGTGCCAGCACCGACCCAAAGGGGGCGCGTACAGCTTTCTTT
TRBV10-3	TRBJ2-2	many	.	CAISGGGAGPPPPGELFF	TGTGCCATCAGTGGGGGGGGGGCTGGCCCCCCACCTCCCGGGGAGCTGTTTTTT
TRBV5-1	TRBJ1-1	.	.	CASSLTVRGLNTEAFF	TGCGCCAGCAGCTTGACAGTTAGGGGATTGAACACTGAAGCTTTCTTT
TRBV6-2/TRBV6-3	TRBJ2-2	.	TRBD2	CASSAGVNTGELFF	TGTGCCAGTAGCGCGGGAGTGAACACCGGGGAGCTGTTTTTT
TRBV10-3	TRBJ2-2	.	.	CAIGTDTGELFF	TGTGCCATCGGGACTGACACCGGGGAGCTGTTTTTT
TRBV12-3/TRBV12-4	TRBJ2-3	few	TRBD2	CASSPGLAGGPGADTQYF	TGTGCCAGCAGCCCGGGACTAGCGGGAGGGCCGGGGGCAGATACGCAGTATTTT
TRBV7-9	TRBJ1-4	few	TRBD1	CASSPTQGIEKLFF	TGTGCCAGCAGCCCAACACAGGGGATCGAAAAACTGTTTTTT
TRBV14	TRBJ2-1	many	TRBD2	CASSHRLAGGPRGNEQFF	TGTGCCAGCAGCCACCGCCTAGCGGGAGGGCCAAGGGGGAATGAGCAGTTCTTC
TRBV28	TRBJ1-1	many	TRBD1	CASSLTPGQRLNTEAFF	TGTGCCAGCAGTTTAACCCCGGGACAGCGCCTGAACACTGAAGCTTTCTTT
TRBV4-1	TRBJ2-5	few	.	CASSQLAQETQYF	TGCGCCAGCAGCCAACTAGCACAAGAGACCCAGTACTTC
TRBV6-2/TRBV6-3	TRBJ2-3	once	TRBD2	CASSYSRRGTSAQAADTQYF	TGTGCCAGCAGTTACTCGAGGAGGGGGACTAGCGCCCAGGCCGCAGATACGCAGTATTTT
TRBV20-1	TRBJ2-7	.	.	CSAGGIDRTYSYEQYF	TGCAGTGCTGGAGGCATCGACAGGACCTACTCCTACGAGCAGTACTTC
TRBV4-1	TRBJ2-4	.	.	CASSQMGLAKNIHYF	TGCGCCAGCAGCCAAATGGGGTTAGCCAAAAACATTCATTACTTC
TRBV4-2	TRBJ2-7	.	.	CASSQRTDSYEQYF	TGTGCCAGCAGCCAACGGACCGACTCCTACGAGCAGTACTTC
TRBV28	TRBJ2-7	many	.	CASTASYEQYF	TGTGCCAGCACGGCGTCCTACGAGCAGTACTTC
TRBV15	TRBJ2-5	few	.	CATSIGTSAQETQYF	TGTGCCACCAGCATCGGGACATCGGCGCAAGAGACCCAGTACTTC
TRBV7-6	TRBJ2-1	once	TRBD2	CASSARTGLAGINNEQFF	TGTGCCAGCAGCGCACGAACGGGACTAGCCGGCATAAACAATGAGCAGTTCTTC
TRBV7-6	TRBJ2-5	.	TRBD2	CASSPLAGLQETQYF	TGTGCCAGCAGCCCTCTAGCGGGGTTACAAGAGACCCAGTACTTC
TRBV28	TRBJ2-7	.	TRBD2	CASSLPGLAGVSYEQYF	TGTGCCAGCAGTCTTCCGGGACTAGCGGGAGTTTCATACGAGCAGTACTTC
TRBV6-2/TRBV6-3	TRBJ2-1	.	TRBD2	CASRVTMTSGSIGEQFF	TGTGCCAGCAGGGTTACGATGACTAGCGGGAGTATAGGTGAGCAGTTCTTC
TRBV7-9	TRBJ2-1	few	.	CASSQRELPYNEQFF	TGTGCCAGCAGCCAACGGGAGTTACCATACAATGAGCAGTTCTTC
TRBV27	TRBJ2-3	many	.	CASSLRTKLPSTDTQYF	TGTGCCAGCAGTTTACGCACCAAATTACCTAGCACAGATACGCAGTATTTT